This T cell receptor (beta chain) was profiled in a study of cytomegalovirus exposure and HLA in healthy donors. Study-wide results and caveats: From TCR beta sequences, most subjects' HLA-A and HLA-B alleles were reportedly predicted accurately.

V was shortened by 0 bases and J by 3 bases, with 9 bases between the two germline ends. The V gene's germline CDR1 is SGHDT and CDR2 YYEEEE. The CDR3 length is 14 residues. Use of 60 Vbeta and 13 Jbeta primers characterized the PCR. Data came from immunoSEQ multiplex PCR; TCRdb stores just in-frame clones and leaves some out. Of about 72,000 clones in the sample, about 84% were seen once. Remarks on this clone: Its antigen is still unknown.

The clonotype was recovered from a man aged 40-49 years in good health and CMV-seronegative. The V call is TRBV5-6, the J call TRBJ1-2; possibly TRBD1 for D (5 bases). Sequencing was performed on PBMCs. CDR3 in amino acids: CASSLVGEDYGYTF. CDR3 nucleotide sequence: TGTGCCAGCAGCTTGGTAGGGGAGGACTATGGCTACACCTTC. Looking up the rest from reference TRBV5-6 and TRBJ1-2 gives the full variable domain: DAGVTQSPTHLIKTRGQQVTLRCSPKSGHDTVSWYQQALGQGPQFIFQYYEEEERQRGNFPDRFSGHQFPNYSSELNVNALLLGDSALYLCASSLVGEDYGYTFGSGTRLTVV.